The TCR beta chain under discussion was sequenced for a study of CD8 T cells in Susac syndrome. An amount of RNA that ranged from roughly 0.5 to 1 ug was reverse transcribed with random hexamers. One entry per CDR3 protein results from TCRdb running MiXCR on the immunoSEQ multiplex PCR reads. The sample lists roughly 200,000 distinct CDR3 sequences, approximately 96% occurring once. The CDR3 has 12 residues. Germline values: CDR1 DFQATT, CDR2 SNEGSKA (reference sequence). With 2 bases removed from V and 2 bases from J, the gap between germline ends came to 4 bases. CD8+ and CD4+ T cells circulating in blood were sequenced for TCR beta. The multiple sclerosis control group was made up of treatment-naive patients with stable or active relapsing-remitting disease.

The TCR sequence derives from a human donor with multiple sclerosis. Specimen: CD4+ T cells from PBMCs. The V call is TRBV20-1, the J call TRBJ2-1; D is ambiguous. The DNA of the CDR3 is TGCAGTGCTAGAAGGGCCTACAATGAGCAGTTCTTC. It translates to CSARRAYNEQFF.